This T cell receptor beta chain is from a study of human T cells and chemical hapten exposure. Overall study: Enrolled patients were predominantly female and had alopecia areata, totalis or universalis.

General study findings and limits: There was alopecia in the donors, so their immune response may differ from that of healthy people.

Per germline, CDR1 SGHTA and CDR2 FQGTGA. The CDR3 runs 17 residues. V lost 1 base and J lost 1; bases outside the gene matches: 6. The time point here: patch test 3, about 24 weeks after DPC sensitization. Sample treatment: therapeutic diphenylcyclopropenone sensitization with weekly scalp DPC. Donation of samples came from alopecia patients who were 18 to 70 years old and suitable for DPC. This clonotype was seen repeatedly, ten times or more. As yet, its antigen is unknown. Unique molecular identifiers were linked by the library to individual cDNA molecules. TCRdb called the RACE reads again in MiXCR, with one record for every CDR3 protein. The data show about 58,000 distinct CDR3 sequences, around 12% seen once.

The sequence derives from a man younger than 45 with alopecia areata. Some clones in this sample may be carry-over from other donors' samples. The sequencing used whole blood, collected in connection with sensitization to the hapten diphenylcyclopropenone (DPC). V is TRBV7-3 and J is TRBJ2-3; 9 nucleotides line up with TRBD2. CDR3: CASSLRGLAGRTDTQYF. In nucleotides, the CDR3 is TGTGCCAGCAGCTTAAGAGGGCTAGCGGGACGCACAGATACGCAGTATTTT. Full variable domain (missing parts from reference TRBV7-3 and TRBJ2-3): GAGVSQTPSNKVTEKGKYVELRCDPISGHTALYWYRQSLGQGPEFLIYFQGTGAADDSGLPNDRFFAVRPEGSVSTLKIQRTERGDSAVYLCASSLRGLAGRTDTQYFGPGTRLTVL.